This T cell receptor (beta chain) is from a study of beta chain features in type 1 diabetes (dated by TCRdb to the late 2010s). Study-wide context: Mean age, gender distribution, total cell number and subset yield did not differ between patients and healthy donors. A total of 100 million to 110 million sorted cells were examined across all samples, and a strong correlation was observed between cell number per subset and RNA yield. Regulatory and stem cell-like memory subsets were isolated from only 8 patients and roughly eight healthy donors, whereas naive and central memory subsets came from all 30 or so donors. In the study, TCRB repertoires of sorted circulating CD4+ T cell subsets from recently diagnosed type 1 diabetes patients were compared with those of matched healthy donors.

The junction carries 20 bases between V and J, which are trimmed by 4 bases and 7 bases respectively. The germline V gene supplies CDR1 SGDLS and CDR2 YYNGEE. From cysteine to phenylalanine, the CDR3 is 16 amino acids long. Only CDR3 DNA remains: 48 bases, in frame from the first base. This clone has a handful of counts. What this receptor recognizes is not known. One base away there is no much larger clone; base qualities are not given. Overall results and qualifications from the work: Naive, central memory and regulatory TCRB repertoires appeared to be more similar among patients than among healthy donors. Patients with type 1 diabetes made fewer insertions and deleted more nucleotides at VDJ recombination sites, implying thymic rearrangement abnormalities. A moderate but significant shortening of TCRB CDR3 length was observed in type 1 diabetes patients in all four CD4+ subsets. Because cDNA rather than genomic DNA was sequenced, highly expressing activated cells could have been over-represented, although no difference in activation and CD3 levels was found between groups. HLA sub-analyses involved small numbers of individuals, so any influence of HLA type on TCRB rearrangement remained unresolved. Shorter templates might be favored by PCR, yet because patient and control samples were amplified and corrected together, any such skew would affect both groups equally.

Each donor gave one peripheral blood draw, averaging roughly 100 mL, which was collected into heparinised tubes. Using a panel that included CD45RO, CCR7, CD25, CD127, CD95 and CD27, naive, central memory, regulatory and stem cell-like memory CD4+ T cells were sorted on a BD FACSAria II. All sorted populations exceeded 95% purity. PBMCs were separated immediately by Lymphoprep density gradient centrifugation and were stained directly, without being cultured. To minimize batch effects, samples were stained and sorted in pairs, one healthy donor with one patient per experiment. All of the isolated RNA was reverse transcribed with the High Capacity cDNA Reverse Transcription Kit, so expressed TCRB transcripts were sequenced. Naive, central memory and regulatory T cell samples underwent deep immunoSEQ sequencing, averaging around 3.6 million total reads per sample. After sorted cells were lysed in RLT buffer, RNA was extracted with DNase-treated RNeasy Micro or Mini kits, with the choice depending on cell number. To prevent cross-contamination, each cell subset was processed individually, whereas patient and healthy donor samples were processed jointly. TCRB sequences were amplified from cDNA with the immunoSEQ multiplex PCR, producing 87-bp fragments spanning the CDR3 region. The amplicons were sequenced using the Illumina HiSeq platform. From the authors' description of their analysis: Synthetic template baselines were used to correct PCR bias computationally, reads within Hamming distance 2 were collapsed, and singletons that could not be merged were discarded. Reads were aligned against IMGT so that V, D and J genes, CDR3 length and insertions or deletions at six rearrangement sites could be assigned. Within each subset, clonotype counts were normalized to sorted cell number, and only after that were true diversity and Gini coefficients computed with the tcR R package. The overlap coefficient, calculated on TCRB nucleotide sequences, was used to quantify repertoire sharing. TCRdb took over this immuneACCESS table, retaining in-frame rearrangements with V and J assigned. Such tables are incomplete; in checked studies, under half of the missing clones stem from an unresolved V gene, and the remainder is unexplained. V and J calls and clone size are copied from that table; D and trimming were computed from the DNA. The sample includes 60,000 to 75,000 clones, with about 60% observed a single time. Roughly 2% of the sample rests with the top ten.

The chain couples TRBV9 to TRBJ1-4; D gene: possibly TRBD1, on 5 matching bases. The TCR sequence derives from a woman aged 18-29 years in good health. The specimen was Tregs from blood. The cell subset or site label here, explained by the study, means: regulatory CD4+ T cells. The nucleotide sequence is TGTGCCAGCAGCCTCTCATCCCGGAGGGACTCTGAAAAACTGTTTTTT. The translation is CASSLSSRRDSEKLFF.